This TCR beta chain was retrieved from a study of shared clonotypes between healthy human individuals. Notes on the study in general: Clonotype sharing among the donors was expected to vary with sequencing depth. The sharing of 4.5% to 5.5% of naive CD4 clonotypes was seen across a handful of donors. The sampled material consisted only of blood, and tissue repertoires are likely to differ.

This table comes from immunoSEQ multiplex PCR, and its TCRdb copy is limited to in-frame clones, with some not included. Of 2 million or so clones listed, 90% to 95% are singletons. Caucasian adults residing in Nashville, Tennessee made up all the donors. The CDR3 loop spans 16 amino acids. Trimming at V came to 6 bases and at J to 4 bases, leaving 11 bases not matched to a gene. Germline values: CDR1 MNHNY, CDR2 SVGAGI (reference sequence). Note on this clone: Its specificity is unknown.

The J gene is TRBJ2-1, the V gene TRBV6-6; 8 bases are shared with TRBD1. The sample comprised naive CD4+ T cells sorted from blood. Indicated subset: CD45RA+ positively selected. The TCR was taken from a man aged 18 to 30 in good health. DNA of the CDR3: TGTGCCAGCAGACTCCCCCAGGGGGCGGCTTACAATGAGCAGTTCTTC. It translates to CASRLPQGAAYNEQFF.